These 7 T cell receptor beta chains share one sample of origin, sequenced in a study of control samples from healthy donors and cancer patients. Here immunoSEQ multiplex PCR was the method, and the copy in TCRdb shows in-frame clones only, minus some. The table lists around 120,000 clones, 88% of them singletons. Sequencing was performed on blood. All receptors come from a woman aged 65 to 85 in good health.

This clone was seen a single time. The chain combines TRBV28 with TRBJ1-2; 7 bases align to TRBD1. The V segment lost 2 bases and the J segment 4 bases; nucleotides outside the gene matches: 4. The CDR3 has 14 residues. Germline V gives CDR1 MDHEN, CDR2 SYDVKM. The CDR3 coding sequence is TGTGCCAGCAGTTTAGCGGGACAGCCCTATGGCTACACCTTC. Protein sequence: CASSLAGQPYGYTF.

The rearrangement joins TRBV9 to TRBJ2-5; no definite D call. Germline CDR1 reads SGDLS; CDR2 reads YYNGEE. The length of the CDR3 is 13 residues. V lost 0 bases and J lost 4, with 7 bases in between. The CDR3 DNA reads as TGTGCCAGCAGCGTAGCTCTAGGAGAGACCCAGTACTTC. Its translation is CASSVALGETQYF.

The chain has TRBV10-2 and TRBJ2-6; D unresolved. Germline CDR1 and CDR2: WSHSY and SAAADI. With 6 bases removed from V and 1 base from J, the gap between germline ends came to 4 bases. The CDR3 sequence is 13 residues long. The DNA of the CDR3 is TGCGCCAGCAGGGCATCTGGGGCCAACGTCCTGACTTTC. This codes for CASRASGANVLTF.

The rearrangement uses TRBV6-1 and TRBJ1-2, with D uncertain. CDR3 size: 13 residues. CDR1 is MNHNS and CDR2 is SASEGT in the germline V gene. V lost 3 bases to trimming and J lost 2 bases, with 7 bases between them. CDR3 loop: CASSDRINYGYTF. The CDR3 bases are TGTGCCAGCAGTGATAGGATAAACTATGGCTACACCTTC.

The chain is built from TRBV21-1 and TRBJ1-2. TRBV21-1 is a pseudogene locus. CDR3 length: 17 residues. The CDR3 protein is CASSISPGRCRNYGYTF. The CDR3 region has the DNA TGTGCCAGCAGCATATCACCGGGACGATGTAGAAACTATGGCTACACCTTC.

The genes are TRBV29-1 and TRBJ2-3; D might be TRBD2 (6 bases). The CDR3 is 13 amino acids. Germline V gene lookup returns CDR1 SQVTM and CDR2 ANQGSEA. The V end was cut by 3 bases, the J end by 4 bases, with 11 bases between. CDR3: CSVDLTGADTQYF. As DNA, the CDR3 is TGCAGCGTTGACCTTACGGGGGCAGATACGCAGTATTTT.

CDR3 DNA sequence: TGCAGCGTTGATATTCCAGGGCCGTACTATGGCTACACCTTC. Its protein is CSVDIPGPYYGYTF. The chain uses TRBV29-1 and TRBJ1-2; D is possibly TRBD1 (5 bases). The CDR3 sequence is 14 residues long. Trimming shortened V by 3 bases and J by 3 bases, and 14 bases separated the two germline ends. From germline, CDR1 is SQVTM and CDR2 ANQGSEA.